This is a list of T cell receptor beta chains from one sample in a study of identical twins. One entry per CDR3 protein, called by TCRdb with MiXCR from the 5' RACE reads. The sample lists roughly 480,000 distinct CDR3 sequences; approximately 25% were seen once. These same records also appear under a second study, on T cells expressing NK-cell markers.

The sample consisted of CD4+ T cells sorted from blood. These receptors all come from a woman aged 18 to 35 in good health. The CDR3 runs from the conserved cysteine through the conserved F or W. A D gene is named only where the DNA matches it firmly. Expanded clones get a size class; other rows say once, few or many, or leave the size out.

length | J | D | size | V | CDR3 | DNA
14 | TRBJ1-5 | NA | many | TRBV27 | CASSPEGLGQPQHF | TGTGCCAGCTCCCCGGAGGGGCTCGGTCAGCCCCAGCATTTT
12 | TRBJ1-1 | NA | many | TRBV12-3/TRBV12-4 | CASRPENTEAFF | TGTGCCAGCAGACCAGAGAACACTGAAGCTTTCTTT
16 | TRBJ2-1 | TRBD2 | few | TRBV7-6 | CASSHYLAGAHNEQFF | TGTGCCAGCAGTCATTATCTAGCGGGAGCCCACAATGAGCAGTTCTTC
14 | TRBJ2-2 | NA | many | TRBV14 | CASSQARNTGELFF | TGTGCCAGCAGCCAAGCGCGGAACACCGGGGAGCTGTTTTTT
14 | TRBJ2-1 | TRBD2 | few | TRBV6-1 | CASSSQRGNNEQFF | TGTGCCAGCAGTAGTCAGCGGGGCAACAATGAGCAGTTCTTC
16 | TRBJ2-7 | TRBD1 | few | TRBV6-2/TRBV6-3 | CASSYTRTGGPYEQYF | TGTGCCAGCAGTTACACACGAACAGGGGGCCCCTACGAGCAGTACTTC
12 | TRBJ2-7 | NA | few | TRBV7-9 | CASSLARKAFTF | TGTGCCAGCAGCTTAGCGCGCAAGGCCTTCACCTTC
18 | TRBJ2-2 | TRBD2 | few | TRBV5-1 | CASSLTSGLLAGTGELFF | TGCGCCAGCAGCTTGACTAGCGGGCTTCTCGCGGGCACCGGGGAGCTGTTTTTT
16 | TRBJ1-1 | NA | few | TRBV10-2 | CASSESNLAGSTEAFF | TGCGCCAGCAGTGAGTCGAATCTGGCAGGGTCGACTGAAGCTTTCTTT
14 | TRBJ2-7 | NA | few | TRBV20-1 | CSALPTRGVYEQYF | TGCAGTGCCCTGCCGACTCGGGGCGTGTACGAGCAGTACTTC
15 | TRBJ1-5 | NA | NA | TRBV10-3 | CAISEFGTAKRAQHF | TGTGCCATCAGTGAGTTTGGGACGGCGAAACGGGCCCAGCATTTT
15 | TRBJ2-1 | NA | few | TRBV4-2 | CASSQNRDTHNEQFF | TGTGCCAGCAGCCAAAACCGGGACACCCACAATGAGCAGTTCTTC
14 | TRBJ2-1 | TRBD2 | NA | TRBV2 | CASKSTSGISEQFF | TGTGCCAGCAAAAGTACTAGCGGGATTAGCGAGCAGTTCTTC
16 | TRBJ2-1 | TRBD2 | NA | TRBV12-3/TRBV12-4 | CASSRGLAGAYNEQFF | TGTGCCAGCAGCCGCGGACTAGCGGGGGCTTACAATGAGCAGTTCTTC
17 | TRBJ2-3 | TRBD1 | NA | TRBV5-1 | CASSLGTGGWNTDTQYF | TGCGCCAGCAGCTTGGGGACAGGCGGATGGAATACAGATACGCAGTATTTT
14 | TRBJ2-2 | NA | NA | TRBV2 | CASSDEGATGELFF | TGTGCCAGCAGTGACGAAGGGGCCACCGGGGAGCTGTTTTTT
17 | TRBJ1-2 | TRBD1 | NA | TRBV3-1 | CASSLPGTGPKNYGYTF | TGTGCCAGCAGCCTTCCGGGGACAGGGCCGAAGAACTATGGCTACACCTTC
14 | TRBJ1-4 | NA | few | TRBV25-1 | CASSEGGRGEKLFF | TGTGCCAGCAGTGAAGGGGGTCGAGGTGAAAAACTGTTTTTT
16 | TRBJ2-7 | NA | NA | TRBV7-9 | CASSLDGGDRTYEQYF | TGTGCCAGCAGCTTAGATGGCGGGGACCGTACCTACGAGCAGTACTTC
14 | TRBJ2-1 | NA | NA | TRBV20-1 | CSASERAVYNEQFF | TGCAGTGCTAGCGAGAGGGCCGTCTACAATGAGCAGTTCTTC
14 | TRBJ2-3 | NA | NA | TRBV5-1 | CASSSGGYTDTQYF | TGCGCCAGCAGCTCCGGGGGTTACACAGATACGCAGTATTTT
11 | TRBJ1-2 | NA | few | TRBV20-1 | CSARTVPGYTF | TGCAGTGCTAGAACAGTTCCTGGCTACACCTTC
14 | TRBJ2-1 | NA | few | TRBV5-1 | CASSYEGPHNEQFF | TGCGCCAGCAGCTATGAGGGGCCCCACAATGAGCAGTTCTTC
13 | TRBJ2-7 | TRBD1 | few | TRBV5-1 | CASSQGDHYEQYF | TGCGCCAGCTCCCAGGGGGACCACTACGAGCAGTACTTC
14 | TRBJ2-1 | TRBD2 | few | TRBV6-5 | CASILAGAYNEQFF | TGTGCCAGCATTTTAGCGGGAGCTTACAATGAGCAGTTCTTC
14 | TRBJ2-3 | TRBD2 | NA | TRBV29-1 | CSVERSGVGDTQYF | TGCAGCGTTGAACGTAGCGGGGTAGGAGATACGCAGTATTTT
17 | TRBJ2-7 | NA | NA | TRBV12-3/TRBV12-4 | CASRSRVGGEGRNEQYF | TGTGCCAGCAGGTCCCGGGTGGGGGGAGAAGGTAGGAACGAGCAGTACTTC
18 | TRBJ2-5 | TRBD2 | few | TRBV20-1 | CSARDLSPAGVRGETQYF | TGCAGTGCTAGAGATCTCTCTCCAGCGGGAGTTCGGGGGGAGACCCAGTACTTC
16 | TRBJ2-1 | TRBD2 | NA | TRBV7-6 | CASSSVLAGGPNEQFF | TGTGCCAGCAGCTCGGTACTAGCGGGAGGGCCGAATGAGCAGTTCTTC
14 | TRBJ1-1 | NA | few | TRBV9 | CASSVGIGETEAFF | TGTGCCAGCAGCGTGGGAATTGGGGAGACTGAAGCTTTCTTT
15 | TRBJ2-5 | TRBD2 | few | TRBV5-4 | CASSPSGSLKETQYF | TGTGCCAGCAGCCCGAGCGGGAGCTTAAAGGAGACCCAGTACTTC
14 | TRBJ2-7 | TRBD1 | few | TRBV10-3 | CAISRQGPDYEQYF | TGTGCCATCAGCCGACAGGGTCCAGACTACGAGCAGTACTTC
11 | TRBJ2-1 | NA | few | TRBV12-3/TRBV12-4 | CASTKSNEQFF | TGTGCCAGCACCAAGTCGAATGAGCAGTTCTTC
13 | TRBJ2-1 | TRBD1 | few | TRBV5-4 | CASSLKGGGEQFF | TGTGCCAGCAGCTTAAAAGGGGGCGGTGAGCAGTTCTTC
13 | TRBJ2-4 | NA | NA | TRBV20-1 | CSARDFAENIQYF | TGCAGTGCTAGAGATTTTGCGGAAAACATTCAGTACTTC
13 | TRBJ2-1 | NA | many | TRBV5-1 | CASSFSLDNEQFF | TGCGCCAGCAGCTTTTCCCTAGACAATGAGCAGTTCTTC
16 | TRBJ2-1 | TRBD2 | many | TRBV10-3 | CAISDLTSGKYNEQFF | TGTGCCATCAGTGATCTGACTAGCGGGAAGTACAATGAGCAGTTCTTC
16 | TRBJ2-3 | NA | NA | TRBV7-2 | CASSVVKGQFSDTQYF | TGTGCCAGCAGCGTCGTCAAAGGACAATTTTCAGATACGCAGTATTTT
13 | TRBJ2-7 | NA | few | TRBV5-6 | CASARGGLQEQYF | TGTGCCAGCGCTCGAGGGGGGCTTCAGGAGCAGTACTTC
13 | TRBJ1-1 | NA | few | TRBV12-3/TRBV12-4 | CASSDNRNTEAFF | TGTGCCAGCTCCGACAACCGGAACACTGAAGCTTTCTTT
14 | TRBJ2-1 | TRBD2 | NA | TRBV6-2/TRBV6-3 | CAAQRLAGVYEQFF | TGTGCCGCCCAACGACTAGCGGGGGTTTATGAGCAGTTCTTC
16 | TRBJ2-7 | TRBD2 | few | TRBV29-1 | CSVRGLAGGPWDEQYF | TGCAGCGTTAGAGGACTAGCGGGGGGGCCCTGGGACGAGCAGTACTTC
12 | TRBJ1-2 | NA | once | TRBV6-5 | CASSYSGWGYTF | TGTGCCAGCAGTTACTCAGGTTGGGGCTACACCTTC
13 | TRBJ1-1 | NA | many | TRBV7-2 | CASRRQMNTEAFF | TGTGCCAGCAGGAGACAGATGAACACTGAAGCTTTCTTT
14 | TRBJ2-1 | NA | NA | TRBV5-1 | CASSLALDPHEQFF | TGCGCCAGCAGCTTGGCCCTTGACCCGCATGAGCAGTTCTTC
14 | TRBJ1-2 | NA | few | TRBV24-1 | CATSDGSLTGGYTF | TGTGCCACCAGTGATGGCAGCCTTACTGGAGGCTACACCTTC
14 | TRBJ2-7 | TRBD1 | few | TRBV6-1 | CASSGQGGSYEQYF | TGTGCCAGCAGCGGACAGGGGGGGTCCTACGAGCAGTACTTC
16 | TRBJ2-2 | NA | NA | TRBV28 | CASSWAVSDYTGELFF | TGTGCCAGCAGTTGGGCGGTGTCGGACTACACCGGGGAGCTGTTTTTT